The rows below give T cell receptor beta chains drawn from one sample of a study of blood T cell repertoires in COVID-19. The method was immunoSEQ multiplex PCR; TCRdb's version includes in-frame clones alone and lacks a portion of them. The table has 95,000 to 100,000 clones, around 92% seen once. Sequencing was carried out using peripheral blood. The receptors here all came from a man between 45 and 60 years old with active COVID-19. The CDR3 runs from the conserved cysteine through the conserved F or W. The order of the fields is clone size, V gene, J gene, CDR3 protein. Expanded clones are given a class, and other clones once, few, many or no size at all.

clone size: NA
V gene: TRBV28
J gene: TRBJ2-7
CDR3 protein: CASETGTGLEQYF

clone size: NA
V gene: TRBV9
J gene: TRBJ2-1
CDR3 protein: CASSPGLAGYNEQFF

clone size: once
V gene: TRBV6-5
J gene: TRBJ2-7
CDR3 protein: CASSLSGTNFYEQYF

clone size: once
V gene: TRBV24-1
J gene: TRBJ2-1
CDR3 protein: CATSGVGSRELREQFF

clone size: NA
V gene: TRBV5-8
J gene: TRBJ2-5
CDR3 protein: CASSLSQQETQYF

clone size: NA
V gene: TRBV5-1
J gene: TRBJ2-1
CDR3 protein: CASSSTGTGINEQFF

clone size: NA
V gene: TRBV28
J gene: TRBJ2-7
CDR3 protein: CASSLGRIEEQYF

clone size: NA
V gene: TRBV28
J gene: TRBJ1-1
CDR3 protein: CASSPAGTGGTEAFF

clone size: NA
V gene: TRBV6-4
J gene: TRBJ1-6
CDR3 protein: CASSPGDRNNSPLHF

clone size: NA
V gene: TRBV28
J gene: TRBJ2-2
CDR3 protein: CASSSSGLAGGPSTGELFF

clone size: NA
V gene: TRBV10-3
J gene: TRBJ2-6
CDR3 protein: CAISEVQGKVTGANVLTF

clone size: once
V gene: TRBV6-5
J gene: TRBJ2-5
CDR3 protein: CASRPGRAPTQYF

clone size: NA
V gene: TRBV11-2
J gene: TRBJ2-2
CDR3 protein: CASSHTQGSGELFF

clone size: once
V gene: TRBV6-5
J gene: TRBJ1-1
CDR3 protein: CASTQTGGHTEAFF

clone size: many
V gene: TRBV7-3
J gene: TRBJ2-5
CDR3 protein: CASSRLAGEETQYF

clone size: once
V gene: TRBV2
J gene: TRBJ1-1
CDR3 protein: CASRSAQGRENTEAFF

clone size: NA
V gene: TRBV6-5
J gene: TRBJ1-1
CDR3 protein: CASRGQGGLNTEAFF

clone size: once
V gene: TRBV6-5
J gene: TRBJ1-3
CDR3 protein: CASSPDRESGNTIYF

clone size: NA
V gene: TRBV3-1/TRBV3-2
J gene: TRBJ2-1
CDR3 protein: CASSQGGGTGSYNEQFF

clone size: once
V gene: TRBV4-2
J gene: TRBJ1-4
CDR3 protein: CASSQSRGRRKLFF

clone size: NA
V gene: TRBV7-9
J gene: TRBJ1-1
CDR3 protein: CASSFSGVGTEAFF

clone size: NA
V gene: TRBV28
J gene: TRBJ2-5
CDR3 protein: CASSFPGTGKKETQYF

clone size: once
V gene: TRBV7-9
J gene: TRBJ2-7
CDR3 protein: CASSLGRDSATYEQYF

clone size: NA
V gene: TRBV19
J gene: TRBJ2-2
CDR3 protein: CASSIGVLNTGELFF

clone size: once
V gene: TRBV5-4
J gene: TRBJ2-1
CDR3 protein: CASSAIWLGADGEQFF

clone size: NA
V gene: TRBV5-1
J gene: TRBJ2-1
CDR3 protein: CASSVTSGSDEQFF

clone size: NA
V gene: TRBV28
J gene: TRBJ2-7
CDR3 protein: CASSLDSGNYEQYF

clone size: NA
V gene: TRBV6-5
J gene: TRBJ1-5
CDR3 protein: CASQDRASNQPQHF

clone size: NA
V gene: TRBV28
J gene: TRBJ2-7
CDR3 protein: CASSHGQGYEQYF

clone size: NA
V gene: TRBV19
J gene: TRBJ2-5
CDR3 protein: CASSSQGAGTQYF

clone size: NA
V gene: TRBV29-1
J gene: TRBJ2-2
CDR3 protein: CSVMILGDTGELFF

clone size: NA
V gene: TRBV7-2
J gene: TRBJ2-3
CDR3 protein: CASSLDPGVTDTQYF

clone size: NA
V gene: TRBV28
J gene: TRBJ2-7
CDR3 protein: CASSEIDRGVGEQYF